Only one count was recorded for the clone carrying this T cell receptor beta chain. TCRdb's table, derived via immunoSEQ multiplex PCR, lists solely in-frame clones and lacks some. The sample carries around 100,000 clones, 65% to 90% recorded once. Germline V gene sequence: CDR1 SGDLS, CDR2 YYNGEE. CDR3 size: 15 residues. The V and J ends lost 7 bases and 8 bases respectively, with 21 bases between them. The sample belongs to a study of blood T cell repertoires in COVID-19. Recruitment covered roughly 22 US areas and drew participants whose ages spanned 18 to 89 years. The chain is built from TRBV9 and TRBJ1-4; D perhaps matches TRBD1 (6 bases). Sequenced material: PBMCs or T cells enriched from blood (not recorded which). The receptor's source is a woman between 50 and 59 years old who had recovered from COVID-19. The CDR3 DNA sequence: TGTGCCAGCTCGGGGTGGGACACCTCTGAAGAAAAACTGTTTTTT. Protein: CASSGWDTSEEKLFF.